The 18 T cell receptor beta chains below were found in one sample sequenced in a study of beta chain features in type 1 diabetes. The investigators reverse transcribed all of the isolated RNA, so they sequenced expressed TCRB transcripts. The table came from immunoSEQ multiplex PCR; TCRdb's copy has only in-frame clones and leaves some out. The table lists some 45,000 clones, 51% of them singletons. Specimen: Tregs from blood. These receptors were taken from a woman aged 18-29 years in good health.

J is TRBJ2-3 and V is TRBV4-2; a weak D match, TRBD2 (6 bases). Germline lookup yields CDR1 LGHNA and CDR2 YNFKEQ. The V end was cut by 0 bases, the J end by 7 bases, with 14 bases between. This CDR3 is 15 amino acids long. The CDR3, as DNA: TGTGCCAGCAGCCAAGACCACGTACTAGCTAATACGCAGTATTTT. This codes for CASSQDHVLANTQYF.

The chain recombines TRBV2 with TRBJ2-2; D gene unclear. Germline CDR1 is SNHLY and CDR2 is FYNNEI. This CDR3 spans 13 amino acids. V was clipped by 4 bases and J by 5 bases, with 8 bases between them. CDR3 sequence reads: CASSGSGTGELFF. As DNA, the CDR3 is TGTGCCAGCAGTGGATCCGGGACCGGGGAGCTGTTTTTT.

The chain joins TRBV14 to TRBJ2-1; the D gene is possibly TRBD1 (5 bases). This CDR3 is built from 15 residues. Germline V gives CDR1 SGHDN, CDR2 FVKESK. V was trimmed by 1 base and J by 8 bases, leaving 15 bases between them. The CDR3 nucleotides are TGTGCCAGCAGCCAAGTAGGGGCCCTCGGCTATGAGCAGTTCTTC. It yields the protein CASSQVGALGYEQFF.

The gene calls are TRBV6-6 and TRBJ1-1, with D uncertain. CDR3 length: 16 residues. Germline assignment: CDR1 MNHNY and CDR2 SVGAGI (reference sequence). The V end was cut by 4 bases, the J end by 4 bases, with 19 bases between. The CDR3 DNA sequence: TGTGCCAGCAGTTCCACTGGAGCGTCCCCGGGCACTGAAGCTTTCTTT. This translates into CASSSTGASPGTEAFF.

The sample holds a few counts of this clone. The chain uses TRBV7-2 and TRBJ2-1; no definite D call. The CDR3 runs 18 residues. The ends were cut back, 4 bases at V and 9 bases at J, with 28 bases in the middle. Germline assignment: CDR1 SGHTA and CDR2 FQGNSA. The CDR3 loop is CASSSRPRIMTRHAEQFF. DNA of the CDR3: TGTGCCAGCAGCTCGAGACCCAGAATAATGACAAGGCATGCTGAGCAGTTCTTC.

The CDR3: CASLRLAGGRNEQFF. CDR3 bases: TGTGCCAGTCTCCGGCTAGCGGGAGGTCGGAATGAGCAGTTCTTC. The rearrangement uses TRBV2 and TRBJ2-1; 11 nucleotides agree with TRBD2. The germline V gene has CDR1 SNHLY and CDR2 FYNNEI. V shed 9 bases and J 7 bases; nucleotides not matched to a gene: 11. The CDR3 is made up of 15 amino acids. Filled out from reference TRBV2 and TRBJ2-1, the complete variable domain reads EPEVTQTPSHQVTQMGQEVILRCVPISNHLYFYWYRQILGQKVEFLVSFYNNEISEKSEIFDDQFSVERPDGSNFTLKIRSTKLEDSAMYFCASLRLAGGRNEQFFGPGTRLTVL.

There are a few counts of this clone. The chain is built from TRBV6-5 and TRBJ1-2; D not certain. The CDR3 is 15 amino acids. V lost 6 bases and J 2 bases, leaving 16 bases between the germline ends. Per germline, CDR1 MNHEY and CDR2 SVGAGI. This CDR3 reads CASSAPRVGNYGYTF. In DNA, the CDR3 is TGTGCCAGCAGCGCCCCGAGGGTTGGGAACTATGGCTACACCTTC.

This chain connects TRBV29-1 to TRBJ2-7; weak D call: TRBD1 (6 bases). Germline V gives CDR1 SQVTM, CDR2 ANQGSEA. This CDR3 is built from 14 residues. V was cut by 4 bases and J by 0 bases, with 13 bases left in between. CDR3: CSVARGQSSYEQYF. The CDR3 DNA reads as TGCAGCGTTGCACGAGGACAGTCCTCCTACGAGCAGTACTTC.

This clone came up a few times. This chain links TRBV5-1 with TRBJ2-1; D remains ambiguous. The CDR3 runs 17 residues. CDR1 and CDR2 (germline): SGHRS, YFSETQ. V lost 0 bases and J lost 5, with 18 bases in between. CDR3 region: CASSLVSSAVSNNEQFF. CDR3 DNA: TGCGCCAGCAGCTTGGTATCCTCGGCGGTATCTAACAATGAGCAGTTCTTC.

The chain links TRBV6-5 to TRBJ1-2, with 7 bases identical to TRBD1. Germline loops: CDR1 MNHEY, CDR2 SVGAGI. Losses at the gene ends were 7 bases for V and 4 bases for J; bases not matched to a gene: 6. This CDR3 spans 13 amino acids. The CDR3 DNA is TGTGCCAGCACGGACAGGACAAGCTATGGCTACACCTTC. Translated, it gives CASTDRTSYGYTF.

This clone has a handful of counts. The J gene is TRBJ2-7, the V gene TRBV29-1, with D hard to call. CDR1 SQVTM and CDR2 ANQGSEA come from the germline V gene. The V and J ends lost 4 bases and 0 bases respectively, with 7 bases between them. The CDR3 sequence is 12 residues long. The CDR3 sequence is CSVARSSYEQYF. The CDR3 DNA follows: TGCAGCGTTGCACGTAGCTCCTACGAGCAGTACTTC.

The V call is TRBV28, the J call TRBJ2-1, with D perhaps TRBD2 (6 bases). This CDR3 is 17 amino acids long. The germline V gene has CDR1 MDHEN and CDR2 SYDVKM. Trimming stripped 3 bases from V and 5 bases from J, with 20 bases between. The CDR3: CASSLRRRAGYHNEQFF. The DNA of the CDR3 is TGTGCCAGCAGTTTGCGGAGGCGAGCGGGTTACCACAATGAGCAGTTCTTC.

This clone was seen only a few times. The chain uses TRBV30 and TRBJ2-1; 8 bases align to TRBD2. Looked up from germline, CDR1 is GTSNPN and CDR2 is SVGIG (reference sequence). V gave up 0 bases and J gave up 10 bases; unmatched junction bases: 11. This CDR3 is built from 15 residues. The chain's CDR3 is CAWSVFSSGRREQFF. DNA of the CDR3: TGTGCCTGGAGTGTTTTTTCTAGCGGGCGGAGGGAGCAGTTCTTC. Looking up the rest from reference TRBV30 and TRBJ2-1 gives the full variable domain: SQTIHQWPATLVQPVGSPLSLECTVEGTSNPNLYWYRQAAGRGLQLLFYSVGIGQISSEVPQNLSASRPQDRQFILSSKKLLLSDSGFYLCAWSVFSSGRREQFFGPGTRLTVL.

The CDR3 bases are TGTGCCTGGAGTGTAAAGGGAGCCTACGAGCAGTACTTC. This sequence encodes CAWSVKGAYEQYF. The rearrangement joins TRBV30 to TRBJ2-7, with a possible D match to TRBD2 (5 bases). This CDR3 is 13 amino acids long. The V gene lost 0 bases and the J gene lost 2 bases, with 8 bases spanning the gap. CDR1 is GTSNPN and CDR2 is SVGIG in the germline V gene (reference sequence).

The J gene is TRBJ2-2, the V gene TRBV6-1; tentatively, D is TRBD1 (5 bases). The length of the CDR3 is 15 residues. In germline, CDR1 is MNHNS, CDR2 SASEGT. Trimming took off 4 bases at V and 5 bases at J, with 14 bases between the two ends. This chain's CDR3 is CASSGEGAITGELFF. Written as DNA, the CDR3 is TGTGCCAGCAGTGGGGAAGGGGCGATTACCGGGGAGCTGTTTTTT.

J is TRBJ2-5 and V is TRBV28, with D possibly TRBD2 on 5 matching bases. The J call may be incorrect, as the DNA end agrees better with TRBJ2-7. CDR3 length equals 15 residues. The germline gives CDR1 MDHEN, CDR2 SYDVKM. The CDR3 DNA reads as TGTGCCAGCAGTTTCCAGCGGACGAGCTCCTACGAGCAGTACTTC. Amino acid sequence: CASSFQRTSSYEQYF.

This clone is medium-sized. This chain uses TRBV18 with TRBJ2-7; D not resolved. Germline loops: CDR1 KGHSH, CDR2 LQKENI. Trimming took off 0 bases at V and 1 base at J, with 13 bases between the two ends. This CDR3 contains 16 residues. CDR3 sequence: CASSPPGSRPSYEQYF. The DNA for the CDR3 is TGTGCCAGCTCACCACCGGGTTCTAGACCATCCTACGAGCAGTACTTC.

CDR3 nucleotide sequence: TGCGCCAGCAGCTTGCTCCGCGTTCCAGGGGACGAGCAGTACTTC. It codes for CASSLLRVPGDEQYF. The chain combines TRBV5-1 with TRBJ2-7; D might be TRBD1 (6 bases). In germline, CDR1 is SGHRS, CDR2 YFSETQ. This CDR3 contains 15 residues. With 1 base removed from V and 5 bases from J, the gap between germline ends came to 16 bases.